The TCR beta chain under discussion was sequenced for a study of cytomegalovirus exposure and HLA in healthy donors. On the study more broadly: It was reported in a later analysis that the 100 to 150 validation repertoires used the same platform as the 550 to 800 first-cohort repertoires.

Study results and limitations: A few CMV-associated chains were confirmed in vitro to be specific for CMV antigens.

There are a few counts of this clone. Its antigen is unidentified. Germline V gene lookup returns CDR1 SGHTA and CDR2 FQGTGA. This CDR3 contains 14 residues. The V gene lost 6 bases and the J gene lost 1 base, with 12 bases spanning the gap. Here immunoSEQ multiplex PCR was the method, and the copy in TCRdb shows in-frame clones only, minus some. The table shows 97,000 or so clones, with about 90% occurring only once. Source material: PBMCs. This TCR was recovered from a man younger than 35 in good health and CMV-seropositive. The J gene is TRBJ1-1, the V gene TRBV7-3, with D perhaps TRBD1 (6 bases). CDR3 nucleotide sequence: TGTGCCAGCAGTCTTGGACAGCAGAACACTGAAGCTTTCTTT. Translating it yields CASSLGQQNTEAFF.